This T cell receptor beta chain was sequenced during a study of response to subunit inactivated influenza vaccine. Study-level points and caveats: It was suggested by the authors that few new T cells are recruited by each seasonal influenza vaccination.

TCRdb used MiXCR to reprocess the RT-PCR reads, holding one entry per CDR3 protein. Of some 540,000 distinct CDR3 sequences detected, under 30% appear once; the ten largest clones hold 2.5% to 3.5%. A note on this clonotype: Its cognate antigen is unknown.

Deletions cut 2 bases from V and 7 bases from J, with 18 bases between. The CDR3 spans 14 residues. The germline V gene encodes CDR1 SQVTM and CDR2 ANQGSEA. The same data also contributed to another study, on T cells expressing NK-cell markers. From that paper: In generating TCR beta cDNA, 5'RACE template switching with UMIs was used. Beta-chain profiling covered CD3+CD56+NKG2C+, CD3+CD56+NKG2C- and CD3+CD56-NKG2C+ sorted subsets. The study sequenced eight donors, seven HCMV-seropositive and one seronegative.

The sequencing here drew on CD4+ T cells sorted from PBMCs, taken approximately 12 days after vaccination. This sequence was found in a man aged 45 to 65 who received an inactivated influenza vaccine. The chain carries TRBV29-1 and TRBJ2-7; D not certain. The CDR3 is CSVEYPGSFFEQYF. CDR3 coding DNA: TGCAGCGTTGAATACCCAGGCAGTTTCTTTGAGCAGTACTTC.